This T cell receptor (beta chain) was documented in a study of CD8+ T cells in alopecia areata. Study context: Treated patients were scored for severity by percent of scalp affected. Broader study findings: On tofacitinib, scalp and blood still held many of the expanded lesional clones. Treatment with tofacitinib significantly lowered scalp clonality and reduced expanded CD8+ clones among the top 100.

Turning to this clone: Its target is unknown.

Germline assignment: CDR1 SQVTM and CDR2 ANQGSEA. V was pared by 7 bases and J by 3 bases, with 9 bases between. The CDR3 sequence is 11 residues long. The treatment: oral pan-JAK inhibitor, 5-10 mg twice daily. Once RNA had been extracted, it was reverse transcribed into cDNA to act as the sequencing template. Here immunoSEQ multiplex PCR was the method, and the copy in TCRdb shows in-frame clones only, minus some. Seen here are 200,000 to 250,000 clones, around 66% observed once, and the top ten hold 4.2%. This clonotype was obtained from a human donor with alopecia areata. This specimen consisted of CD4+ T cells sorted from blood, obtained at week 4, from a patient treated with tofacitinib. This chain links TRBV29-1 with TRBJ1-1; unclear D gene. The CDR3 sequence: CSAGLDTEAFF. Here the CDR3 DNA reads TGCAGCGCCGGACTGGACACTGAAGCTTTCTTT. Full variable domain (rest looked up from reference TRBV29-1 and TRBJ1-1): SAVISQKPSRDICQRGTSLTIQCQVDSQVTMMFWYRQQPGQSLTLIATANQGSEATYESGFVIDKFPISRPNLTFSTLTVSNMSPEDSSIYLCSAGLDTEAFFGQGTRLTVV.